What follows are 24 T cell receptor beta chains derived from one specimen sequenced in a study of blood T cell repertoires in COVID-19. Generated by immunoSEQ multiplex PCR, the TCRdb table keeps only in-frame clones and is missing some. This repertoire shows around 140,000 clones, around 81% found once; its top ten account for roughly 8.2%. The sequencing input was peripheral blood. The origin of the receptors is a human donor in a cohort sampled during active COVID-19.

CDR3 bases: TGTGCCATCAGTGAGTCAACAGGCGAGCAGTTCTTC. This sequence encodes CAISESTGEQFF. The rearrangement links TRBV10-3 to TRBJ2-1, with D perhaps TRBD1 (5 bases). This CDR3 has 12 residues. Germline loops: CDR1 ENHRY, CDR2 SYGVKD. Trimming took 0 bases from V and 10 from J, leaving 7 bases between them.

This sequence joins TRBV10-3 and TRBJ1-2; 8 bases match TRBD1. V shed 2 bases, J shed 6 bases, and the junction held 2 bases outside the gene matches. The CDR3 loop spans 13 amino acids. Germline lookup yields CDR1 ENHRY and CDR2 SYGVKD. The CDR3 loop reads CAISEGTGDGYTF. In DNA, the CDR3 is TGTGCCATCAGTGAGGGGACAGGCGATGGCTACACCTTC.

As for this clone: Other DNA variants within this sample encode the same CDR3. This chain connects TRBV7-3 to TRBJ1-1, with D unresolved. The CDR3 has 13 residues. Germline CDR1 reads SGHTA; CDR2 reads FQGTGA. Trimming took off 4 bases at V and 0 bases at J, with 6 bases between the two ends. The CDR3: CASSSQVNTEAFF. CDR3 nucleotide sequence: TGTGCCAGCAGCTCGCAGGTGAACACTGAAGCTTTCTTT.

The rearrangement uses TRBV6-2 or TRBV6-3 and TRBJ1-6; TRBD1 aligns across 8 bases. Germline loops: CDR1 MNHEY, CDR2 SVGEGT. The CDR3 covers 16 residues. V shed 4 bases, J shed 4 bases, and the junction held 6 bases outside the gene matches. The CDR3, as DNA: TGTGCCAGCAGTTTTCAGGGGGCTCGATATAATTCACCCCTCCACTTT. This gives the protein CASSFQGARYNSPLHF.

The CDR3 reads CASSVTSGSTDTQYF. The CDR3 DNA is TGTGCCAGCAGCGTTACTAGCGGCAGCACAGATACGCAGTATTTT. The rearrangement uses TRBV7-2 and TRBJ2-3, with 8 bases matching TRBD2. This CDR3 region has 15 residues. V was clipped by 5 bases and J by 0 bases; unmatched bases: 4. Germline V lookup: CDR1 SGHTA, CDR2 FQGNSA.

V gene TRBV6-5 combines with J gene TRBJ1-3; 7 bases align to TRBD1. CDR1 MNHEY and CDR2 SVGAGI come from the germline V gene. Unmatched junction bases numbered 5, after V lost 9 bases and J lost 3 bases. The CDR3 is 13 amino acids. CDR3 sequence: CASEGANGNTIYF. CDR3 coding DNA: TGTGCCAGTGAGGGGGCGAATGGAAACACCATATATTTT.

The rearrangement uses TRBV2 and TRBJ2-4; 10 bases align to TRBD2. Trimming at V came to 6 bases and at J to 9 bases, leaving 29 bases not matched to a gene. The CDR3 is made up of 21 amino acids. Germline CDR1 and CDR2: SNHLY and FYNNEI. The CDR3 here is CASRDLNRVGGTSVIKGIQYF. For the CDR3, the DNA is TGTGCCAGCAGAGACCTCAACAGGGTGGGGGGGACTAGCGTTATCAAGGGCATTCAGTACTTC.

The J gene is TRBJ2-7, the V gene TRBV28; D is possibly TRBD1 (8 bases). CDR1 is MDHEN, CDR2 SYDVKM, per germline. The V gene lost 6 bases and the J gene lost 4 bases, with 16 bases spanning the gap. The CDR3 is 14 amino acids. The CDR3 loop is CASRAGQARYEQYF. CDR3 coding DNA: TGTGCCAGCAGAGCGGGACAGGCGAGGTACGAGCAGTACTTC.

The chain is built from TRBV28 and TRBJ2-7; D gene uncertain. The CDR3 has 13 amino acids. Germline loops: CDR1 MDHEN, CDR2 SYDVKM. V was clipped by 3 bases and J by 7 bases, with 13 bases between them. CDR3 coding DNA: TGTGCCAGCAGTTTGCAGGCCCTCCCTGAGCAGTACTTC. Protein sequence: CASSLQALPEQYF.

This clone was detected only once. The chain couples TRBV29-1 to TRBJ2-1; 8 nucleotides align to TRBD1. Germline loops: CDR1 SQVTM, CDR2 ANQGSEA. The V segment lost 1 base and the J segment 0 bases; nucleotides outside the gene matches: 11. This CDR3 comprises 18 residues. CDR3 protein: CSVEGGQGLHVSYNEQFF. For the CDR3, the DNA is TGCAGCGTTGAAGGTGGACAGGGCTTGCATGTCTCCTACAATGAGCAGTTCTTC.

This CDR3 is CASSILAGKNTGELFF. The CDR3 region has the DNA TGCGCCAGCAGCATATTAGCGGGAAAAAACACCGGGGAGCTGTTTTTT. This chain connects TRBV5-1 to TRBJ2-2; the match to TRBD2 covers 8 bases. V gave up 4 bases and J gave up 2 bases; unmatched junction bases: 7. This CDR3 comprises 16 residues. Germline CDR1 is SGHRS and CDR2 is YFSETQ. Full variable domain (missing parts from reference TRBV5-1 and TRBJ2-2): KAGVTQTPRYLIKTRGQQVTLSCSPISGHRSVSWYQQTPGQGLQFLFEYFSETQRNKGNFPGRFSGRQFSNSRSEMNVSTLELGDSALYLCASSILAGKNTGELFFGEGSRLTVL.

The chain has TRBV7-3 and TRBJ2-7, with 10 bases lining up with TRBD1. This CDR3 comprises 14 residues. Germline V lookup: CDR1 SGHTA, CDR2 FQGTGA. The V segment lost 5 bases and the J segment 2 bases; nucleotides outside the gene matches: 3. The CDR3 DNA follows: TGTGCCAGCAGCAGGGACAGGGGTCCCTACGAGCAGTACTTC. Protein: CASSRDRGPYEQYF.

As for this clone: This specimen includes other DNA sequences encoding the same CDR3. This sequence joins TRBV13 and TRBJ1-2; perhaps TRBD1 as D (6 bases). Germline CDR1 is PRHDT and CDR2 is FYEKMQ (reference sequence). With 4 bases removed from V and 8 bases from J, the gap between germline ends came to 17 bases. The CDR3 totals 14 residues. The CDR3 protein is CASSSGRGGGGYTF. The CDR3 DNA reads TGTGCCAGCAGCTCAGGGCGGGGAGGGGGGGGCTACACCTTC.

The chain recombines TRBV5-1 with TRBJ2-7; 10 bases agree with TRBD1. This CDR3 spans 15 amino acids. CDR1 is SGHRS and CDR2 is YFSETQ in the germline V gene. V dropped 0 bases and J dropped 3; count of bases not matched to a gene: 3. CDR3: CASSLAGQGVYEQYF. The CDR3 nucleotides read TGCGCCAGCAGCTTGGCAGGACAGGGGGTCTACGAGCAGTACTTC.

V is TRBV5-5 and J is TRBJ1-5; perhaps TRBD1 as D (5 bases). The germline V gene has CDR1 SGHKS and CDR2 YYEKEE (reference sequence). V was trimmed by 1 base and J by 5 bases, leaving 7 bases between them. The CDR3 has 13 amino acids. The CDR3 loop is CASSLWGDQPQHF. The DNA for the CDR3 is TGTGCCAGCAGCTTGTGGGGGGATCAGCCCCAGCATTTT.

The chain combines TRBV6-5 with TRBJ2-7; 7 nucleotides agree with TRBD1. J lost 4 bases, V lost 5 bases, and 8 bases had no gene match. The CDR3 is 14 residues long. Germline-derived CDR1 and CDR2 are MNHEY and SVGAGI. The CDR3 spells CASSKWRQGYEQYF. In nucleotides, the CDR3 is TGTGCCAGCAGTAAATGGAGACAGGGTTACGAGCAGTACTTC.

The chain recombines TRBV11-2 with TRBJ2-7, with 10 bases identical to TRBD2. V shed 3 bases and J 6 bases; nucleotides not matched to a gene: 5. The germline V gene encodes CDR1 SGHAT and CDR2 FQNNGV. The CDR3 contains 14 residues. The CDR3 DNA reads as TGTGCCAGCAGCTTTCGGCTAGCGGGAGTCGAGCAGTACTTC. Translating it yields CASSFRLAGVEQYF.

The chain couples TRBV7-8 to TRBJ2-7; 7 nucleotides align to TRBD1. The CDR3 is made up of 14 amino acids. Trimming removed 3 bases from V and 6 bases from J; junction bases left unmatched: 8. Germline V gives CDR1 SGHVS, CDR2 FQNEAQ. The CDR3 region is CASSFQQGLREQYF. The CDR3 DNA sequence: TGTGCCAGCAGCTTTCAACAGGGGTTACGCGAGCAGTACTTC.

The chain joins TRBV4-1 to TRBJ2-7; 9 bases are a match to TRBD2. The germline gives CDR1 MGHRA, CDR2 YSYEKL. The CDR3 has 16 residues. Trimming at V came to 4 bases and at J to 4 bases, leaving 11 bases not matched to a gene. This chain's CDR3 is CASSLHIAGDYYEQYF. Written as DNA, the CDR3 is TGCGCCAGCAGCCTACACATAGCGGGAGATTATTACGAGCAGTACTTC.

The chain carries TRBV7-9 and TRBJ1-1, with a possible D match to TRBD1 (5 bases). The CDR3 contains 14 residues. Trimming shortened V by 5 bases and J by 0 bases, and 10 bases separated the two germline ends. Germline assignment: CDR1 SEHNR and CDR2 FQNEAQ (reference sequence). CDR3 amino acids: CASSLWGLNTEAFF. CDR3 in DNA: TGTGCCAGCAGCCTGTGGGGCTTGAACACTGAAGCTTTCTTT. Looking up the rest from reference TRBV7-9 and TRBJ1-1 gives the full variable domain: DTGVSQNPRHKITKRGQNVTFRCDPISEHNRLYWYRQTLGQGPEFLTYFQNEAQLEKSRLLSDRFSAERPKGSFSTLEIQRTEQGDSAMYLCASSLWGLNTEAFFGQGTRLTVV.

With regard to this clone: The same CDR3 also results from other DNA sequences found in this sample. The rearrangement uses TRBV11-2 and TRBJ2-1; 8 bases fit TRBD2. Germline CDR1 is SGHAT and CDR2 is FQNNGV. The CDR3 spans 15 residues. Trimming cost V 5 bases and J 2 bases; bases outside gene matches: 5. The CDR3 protein is CASSPTSGAYNEQFF. The CDR3 nucleotides read TGTGCCAGCAGCCCTACTAGCGGAGCCTACAATGAGCAGTTCTTC.

V gene TRBV5-1 combines with J gene TRBJ2-7; a possible D gene is TRBD1 (5 bases). V lost 0 bases to trimming and J lost 5 bases, with 12 bases between them. The CDR3 is made up of 14 amino acids. Germline assignment: CDR1 SGHRS and CDR2 YFSETQ. CDR3 residues: CASSLVSGNDEQYF. For the CDR3, the DNA is TGCGCCAGCAGCTTGGTGTCAGGGAACGACGAGCAGTACTTC.

This clone appeared a single time. The V gene is TRBV10-3, the J gene TRBJ1-5, with TRBD1 matching 7 bases. The germline gives CDR1 ENHRY, CDR2 SYGVKD. This CDR3 comprises 12 residues. V lost 10 bases to trimming and J lost 4 bases; unmatched junction nucleotides: 4. The CDR3 sequence is CATRDSNQPQHF. The CDR3 nucleotides read TGTGCCACCCGGGACAGTAATCAGCCCCAGCATTTT.

CDR3 region: CASSLQGGSTDTQYF. The CDR3 DNA reads as TGTGCCAGCAGCTTACAGGGCGGTAGCACAGATACGCAGTATTTT. The V gene is TRBV11-2, the J gene TRBJ2-3, with D maybe TRBD1 (5 bases). V was cut by 2 bases and J by 0 bases, with 9 bases left in between. In germline, CDR1 is SGHAT, CDR2 FQNNGV. This CDR3 region has 15 residues.